The following is a T cell receptor (beta chain) sequence with its context. V was cut by 5 bases and J by 5 bases, with 12 bases left in between. This CDR3 comprises 14 residues. Germline CDR1 and CDR2: LGHDT and YNNKEL (reference sequence). The protocol was immunoSEQ multiplex PCR, while the TCRdb copy is restricted to in-frame clones and leaves out a portion. The sample records 240,000 or so clones, around 90% being singletons. These data originate in a study of blood T cell repertoires in COVID-19. Overall study: Acute and convalescent COVID-19 samples came from the United States, Italy and Spain.

Sequencing was done on a sample of peripheral blood. The TCR originated in a woman aged 25 to 39 with acute or convalescent COVID-19. This rearrangement joins TRBV3-1 (or the pseudogene TRBV3-2) to TRBJ2-2, with D tentatively TRBD2 (5 bases). The CDR3 bases are TGTGCCAGCAGCTCGGAGTCGGGGACCGGGGAGCTGTTTTTT. Translating gives CASSSESGTGELFF.